The entry that follows covers one T cell receptor (beta chain) sequence. This receptor's antigen is unknown. No clone much larger than this one lies a single base away; base qualities are absent. TCRbeta CDR3 regions were amplified from genomic DNA using the immunoSEQ Assay, a bias-controlled multiplex PCR. The study's own analysis went as follows. Within the assay, amplification of reference gene primers was used to estimate how many nucleated cells each sample contained. Sequence reads were collapsed and filtered to measure the absolute abundance of every unique TCRbeta CDR3 rearrangement. For each sample, productive Simpson clonality was calculated by taking the square root of Simpson's diversity index across productive rearrangements. Sourced from immuneACCESS, this table was stored by TCRdb with only in-frame sequences that have V and J called. A share of the clones is absent; for the studies checked, an unresolved V gene accounts for under half, and the remainder has no known explanation. V, J and clone size are taken as reported in that table, and D and trimming were inferred from the DNA itself. This sample comprises more than 300,000 clones, 88% of them detected only once. In total, the top ten clones hold approximately 1.6% of the sample.

The cysteine opens and the phenylalanine closes a CDR3 of 16 amino acids. Only CDR3 DNA remains: 48 bases, in frame from the first base. The germline V gene encodes CDR1 SGHNT and CDR2 YENEEA. V is cut back by 5 bases and J by 5 bases, with 12 bases in the junction unmatched. In Seattle, one collaborating source enrolled patients while the infection was active and tracked those patients longitudinally over the course of disease. Each collaborating institution followed its own protocols to collect whole blood in K2EDTA tubes. For TCRbeta analysis, collaborator samples were shipped as frozen whole blood, as isolated PBMCs, or as DNA extracted from either sample type. The sample is drawn from a study of blood T cell repertoires in COVID-19 (dated by TCRdb to about 2020). Looking at the study overall: Collaborator samples came from the United States, Italy and Spain and covered acute and convalescent phases of COVID-19. Deeply sampled blood TCRbeta repertoires from subjects exposed to, actively infected with, or recovered from COVID-19 were included in the dataset. Where HLA class I and class II types were available, the types were taken from metadata supplied by the sample provider, not from assay-based typing. A freely available public database, intended as a resource for researchers studying the immune response to SARS-CoV-2, is where the repertoires were released. The samples were drawn from two sources: the first 160 participants of the ongoing ImmuneRACE study, and fewer than 1,500 subjects contributed by 6 global collaborators. Nearly every sample came with metadata listing a de-identified subject ID, COVID-19 status, age in years and sex. The material from the prospective study consisted of cDNA or gDNA derived from T cells, B-cell-depleted T cells, or PBMCs. General findings and caveats noted by the study authors: How much clinical and demographic metadata was included differed by source and by participant, and the metadata was provided uncurated.

Sequencing used peripheral blood. The source of this sequence is a woman aged 25 to 39 with COVID-19, enrolled during active disease. The chain links TRBV11-3 with TRBJ2-5; TRBD2 matches 9 bases in the middle. The nucleotide sequence reads TGTGCCAGCAGCCCCGGGTTAGCGGGGGCTGGGGAGACCCAGTACTTC. Translated, this is CASSPGLAGAGETQYF.